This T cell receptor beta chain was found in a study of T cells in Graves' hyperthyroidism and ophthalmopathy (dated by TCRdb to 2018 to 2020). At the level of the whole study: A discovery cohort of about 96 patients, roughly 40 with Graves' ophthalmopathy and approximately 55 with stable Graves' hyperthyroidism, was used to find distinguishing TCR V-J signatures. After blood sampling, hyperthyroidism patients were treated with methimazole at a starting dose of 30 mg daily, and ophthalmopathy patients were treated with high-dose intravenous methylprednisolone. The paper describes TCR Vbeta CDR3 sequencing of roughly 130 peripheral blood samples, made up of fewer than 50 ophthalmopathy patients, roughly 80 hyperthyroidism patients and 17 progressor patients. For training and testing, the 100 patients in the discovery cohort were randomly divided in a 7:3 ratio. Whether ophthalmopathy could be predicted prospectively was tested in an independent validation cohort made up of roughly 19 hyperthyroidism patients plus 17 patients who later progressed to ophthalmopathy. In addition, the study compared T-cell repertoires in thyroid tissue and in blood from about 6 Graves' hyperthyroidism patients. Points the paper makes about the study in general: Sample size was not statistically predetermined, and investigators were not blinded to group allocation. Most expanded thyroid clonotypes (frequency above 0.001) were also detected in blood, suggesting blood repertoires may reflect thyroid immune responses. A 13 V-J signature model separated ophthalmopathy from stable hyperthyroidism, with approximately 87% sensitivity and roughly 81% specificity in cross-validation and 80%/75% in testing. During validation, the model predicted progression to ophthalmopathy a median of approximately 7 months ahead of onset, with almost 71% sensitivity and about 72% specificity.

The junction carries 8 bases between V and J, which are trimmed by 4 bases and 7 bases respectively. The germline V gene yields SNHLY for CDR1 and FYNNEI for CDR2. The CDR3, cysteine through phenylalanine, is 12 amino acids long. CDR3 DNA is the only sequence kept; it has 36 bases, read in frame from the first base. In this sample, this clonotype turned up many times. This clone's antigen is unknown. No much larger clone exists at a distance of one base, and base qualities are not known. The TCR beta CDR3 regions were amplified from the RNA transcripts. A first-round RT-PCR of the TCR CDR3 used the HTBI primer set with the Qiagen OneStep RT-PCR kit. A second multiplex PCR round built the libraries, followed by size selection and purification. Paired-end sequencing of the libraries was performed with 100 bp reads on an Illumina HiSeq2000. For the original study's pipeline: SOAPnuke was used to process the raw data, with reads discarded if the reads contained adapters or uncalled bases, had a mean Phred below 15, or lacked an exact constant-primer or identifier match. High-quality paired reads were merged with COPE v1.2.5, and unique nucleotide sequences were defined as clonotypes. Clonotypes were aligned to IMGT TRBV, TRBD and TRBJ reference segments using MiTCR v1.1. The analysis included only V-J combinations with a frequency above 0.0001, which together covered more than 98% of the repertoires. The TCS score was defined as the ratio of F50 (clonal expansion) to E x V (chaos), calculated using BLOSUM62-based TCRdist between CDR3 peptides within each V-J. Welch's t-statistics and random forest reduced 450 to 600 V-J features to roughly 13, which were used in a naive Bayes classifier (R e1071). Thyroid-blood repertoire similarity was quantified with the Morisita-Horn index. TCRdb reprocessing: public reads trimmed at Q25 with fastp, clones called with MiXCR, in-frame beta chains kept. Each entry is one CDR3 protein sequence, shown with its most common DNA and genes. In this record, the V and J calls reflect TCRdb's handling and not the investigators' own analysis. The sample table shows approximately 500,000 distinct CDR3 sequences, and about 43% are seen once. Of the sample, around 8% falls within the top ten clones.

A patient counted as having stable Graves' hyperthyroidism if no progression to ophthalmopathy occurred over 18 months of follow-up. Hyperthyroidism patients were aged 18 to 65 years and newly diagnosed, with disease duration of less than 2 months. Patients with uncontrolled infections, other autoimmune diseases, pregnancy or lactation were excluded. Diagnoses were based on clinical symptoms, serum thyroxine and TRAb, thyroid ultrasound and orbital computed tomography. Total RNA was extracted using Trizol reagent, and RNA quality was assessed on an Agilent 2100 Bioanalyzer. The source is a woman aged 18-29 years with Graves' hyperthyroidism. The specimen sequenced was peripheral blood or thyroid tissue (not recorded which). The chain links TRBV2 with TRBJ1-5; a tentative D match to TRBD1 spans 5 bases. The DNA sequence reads TGTGCCAGCAGTGTGAACAGGCAGCCCCAGCATTTT. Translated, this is CASSVNRQPQHF.